This T cell receptor (beta chain) stems from a study of blood T cells in healthy people across ages. Study overall: Template switching recovered approximately one barcoded beta molecule for every two T cells. Whole-study findings and limits: The study found more naive CD4+ cells and higher diversity in long-lived than aged donors.

PBMCs, at least 6 million per sample, were isolated. Alongside a J-beta primer mix, a sample-barcoded 5' primer served in a second PCR lasting roughly 7 to 12 cycles. TCRdb recomputed calls from the 5' RACE reads with MiXCR, one row per CDR3 protein. The data show some 1 million distinct CDR3 sequences, more than 35% seen once. Points on this clonotype: The antigen remains unidentified.

The CDR3 is 15 amino acids. V lost 3 bases, J lost 1 base, and 8 bases lay in between. Germline loops: CDR1 SGHDT, CDR2 YYEEEE. The clonotype was recovered from a woman aged 60 to 75 in good health. The rearrangement uses TRBV5-6 and TRBJ2-6; D unresolved. The sample consisted of blood. For the CDR3, the DNA is TGTGCCAGCAGCTCCTACGGGTCTGGGGCCAACGTCCTGACTTTC. This codes for CASSSYGSGANVLTF.